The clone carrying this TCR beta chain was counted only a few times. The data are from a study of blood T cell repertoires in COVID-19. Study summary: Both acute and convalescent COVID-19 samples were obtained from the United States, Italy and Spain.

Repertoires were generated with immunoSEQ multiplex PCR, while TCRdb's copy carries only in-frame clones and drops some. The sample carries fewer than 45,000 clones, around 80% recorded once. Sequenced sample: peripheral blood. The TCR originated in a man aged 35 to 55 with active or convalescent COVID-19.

The CDR3 nucleotides are TGTGCCAGCAGCTTAGGGTCCGTCAGGGGGCACATGAACACTGAAGCTTTCTTT. Residues: CASSLGSVRGHMNTEAFF. The chain couples TRBV11-2 to TRBJ1-1; 8 nucleotides align to TRBD1. This CDR3 has 18 residues. In germline, CDR1 is SGHAT, CDR2 FQNNGV. V was clipped by 1 base and J by 0 bases; unmatched bases: 10.